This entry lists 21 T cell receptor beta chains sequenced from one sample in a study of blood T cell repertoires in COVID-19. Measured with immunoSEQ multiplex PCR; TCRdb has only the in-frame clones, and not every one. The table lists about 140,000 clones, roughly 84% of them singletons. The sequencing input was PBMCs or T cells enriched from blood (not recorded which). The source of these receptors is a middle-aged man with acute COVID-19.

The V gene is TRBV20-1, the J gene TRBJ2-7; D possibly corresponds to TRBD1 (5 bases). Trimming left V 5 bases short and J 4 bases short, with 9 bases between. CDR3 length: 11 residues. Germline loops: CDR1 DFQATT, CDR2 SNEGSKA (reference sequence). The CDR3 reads CSALRQYEQYF. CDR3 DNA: TGCAGTGCTCTCCGACAGTACGAGCAGTACTTC.

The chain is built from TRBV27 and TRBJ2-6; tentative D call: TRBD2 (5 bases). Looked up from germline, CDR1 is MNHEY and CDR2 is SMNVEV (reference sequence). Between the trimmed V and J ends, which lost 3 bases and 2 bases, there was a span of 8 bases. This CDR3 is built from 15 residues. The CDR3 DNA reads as TGTGCCAGCAGTTTTAACGGGGCTGGGGCCAACGTCCTGACTTTC. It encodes CASSFNGAGANVLTF.

CDR3 bases: TGTGCCAGTAGTATAGCGTCTCCCCCTGGAAACACCATATATTTT. Translated: CASSIASPPGNTIYF. The chain has TRBV19 and TRBJ1-3; no reliable D call. This CDR3 spans 15 amino acids. Germline V gene data show CDR1 as LNHDA and CDR2 as SQIVND (reference sequence). V lost 1 base and J 2 bases, leaving 9 bases between the germline ends.

The CDR3 coding sequence is TGCGCCAGCAGCCACTCCGGGGAGGGATCCTATGGCTACACCTTC. Its protein product is CASSHSGEGSYGYTF. The rearrangement uses TRBV4-3 and TRBJ1-2, with D unresolved. Trimming shortened V by 3 bases and J by 4 bases, and 15 bases separated the two germline ends. Germline values: CDR1 LGHNA, CDR2 YSLEER. The CDR3 covers 15 residues.

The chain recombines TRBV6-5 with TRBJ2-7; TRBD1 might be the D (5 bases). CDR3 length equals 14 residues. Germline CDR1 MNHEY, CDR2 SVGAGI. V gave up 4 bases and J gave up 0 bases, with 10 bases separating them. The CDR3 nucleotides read TGTGCCAGCAGTTTACAGGCGACCTCCTACGAGCAGTACTTC. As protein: CASSLQATSYEQYF.

CDR3 region: CASSEAPGGATGNTIYF. The CDR3, as DNA: TGTGCCAGCAGTGAAGCCCCAGGAGGCGCGACTGGAAACACCATATATTTT. The chain joins TRBV2 to TRBJ1-3; unclear D gene. Germline V gives CDR1 SNHLY, CDR2 FYNNEI. The CDR3 runs 17 residues. Trimming removed 0 bases at V and 2 bases at J, with 14 bases between. Together with reference TRBV2 and TRBJ1-3, the CDR3 gives the full variable domain: EPEVTQTPSHQVTQMGQEVILRCVPISNHLYFYWYRQILGQKVEFLVSFYNNEISEKSEIFDDQFSVERPDGSNFTLKIRSTKLEDSAMYFCASSEAPGGATGNTIYFGEGSWLTVV.

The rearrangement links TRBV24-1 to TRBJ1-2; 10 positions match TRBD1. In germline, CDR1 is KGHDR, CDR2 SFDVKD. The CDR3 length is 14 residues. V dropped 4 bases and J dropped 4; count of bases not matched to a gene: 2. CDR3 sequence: CATSETGGTYGYTF. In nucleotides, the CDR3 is TGTGCCACCAGTGAGACAGGGGGCACCTATGGCTACACCTTC.

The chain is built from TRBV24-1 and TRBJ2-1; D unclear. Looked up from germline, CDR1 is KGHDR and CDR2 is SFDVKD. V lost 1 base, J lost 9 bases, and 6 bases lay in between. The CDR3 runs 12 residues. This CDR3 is CATSDLRSEQFF. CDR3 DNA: TGTGCCACCAGTGATTTAAGGAGTGAGCAGTTCTTC.

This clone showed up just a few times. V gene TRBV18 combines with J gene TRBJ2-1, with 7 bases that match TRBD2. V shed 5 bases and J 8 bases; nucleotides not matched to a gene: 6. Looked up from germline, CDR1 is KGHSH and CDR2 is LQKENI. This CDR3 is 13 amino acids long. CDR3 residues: CASSSDRGDEQFF. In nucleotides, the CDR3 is TGTGCCAGCTCATCGGACCGGGGGGATGAGCAGTTCTTC.

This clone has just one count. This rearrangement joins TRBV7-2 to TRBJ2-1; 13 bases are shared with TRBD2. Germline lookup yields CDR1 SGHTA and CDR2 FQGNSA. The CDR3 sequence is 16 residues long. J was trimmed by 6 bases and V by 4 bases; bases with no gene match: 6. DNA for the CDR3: TGTGCCAGCAGCTCTTGGACTAGCGGGGGCCTCAATGAGCAGTTCTTC. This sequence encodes CASSSWTSGGLNEQFF.

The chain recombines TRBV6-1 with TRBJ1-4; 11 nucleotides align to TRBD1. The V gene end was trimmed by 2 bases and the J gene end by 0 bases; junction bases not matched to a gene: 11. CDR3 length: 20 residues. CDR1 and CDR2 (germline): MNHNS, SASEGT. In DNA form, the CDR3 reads TGTGCCAGCAGTGAAAGGCCCCGGACAGGGGGCCGGGCAACTAATGAAAAACTGTTTTTT. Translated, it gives CASSERPRTGGRATNEKLFF.

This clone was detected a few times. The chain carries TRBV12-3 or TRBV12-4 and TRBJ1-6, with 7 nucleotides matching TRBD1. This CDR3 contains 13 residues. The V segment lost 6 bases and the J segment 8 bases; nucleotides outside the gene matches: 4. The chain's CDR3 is CASSHDRDSPLHF. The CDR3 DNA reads TGTGCCAGCAGCCATGACAGGGATTCACCCCTCCACTTT.

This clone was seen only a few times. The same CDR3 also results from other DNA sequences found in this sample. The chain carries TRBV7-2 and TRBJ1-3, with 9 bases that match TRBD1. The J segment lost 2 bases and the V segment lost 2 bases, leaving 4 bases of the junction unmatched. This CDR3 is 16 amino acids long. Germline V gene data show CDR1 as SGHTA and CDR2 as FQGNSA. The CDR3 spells CASSLLGQGAGNTIYF. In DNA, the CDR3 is TGTGCCAGCAGCTTACTGGGACAGGGCGCTGGAAACACCATATATTTT. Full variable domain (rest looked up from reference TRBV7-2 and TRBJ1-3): GAGVSQSPSNKVTEKGKDVELRCDPISGHTALYWYRQSLGQGLEFLIYFQGNSAPDKSGLPSDRFSAERTGGSVSTLTIQRTQQEDSAVYLCASSLLGQGAGNTIYFGEGSWLTVV.

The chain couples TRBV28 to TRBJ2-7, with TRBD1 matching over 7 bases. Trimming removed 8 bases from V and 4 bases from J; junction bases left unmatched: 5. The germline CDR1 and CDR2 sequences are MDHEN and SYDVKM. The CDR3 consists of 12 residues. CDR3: CASYDRAYEQYF. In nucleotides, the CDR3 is TGTGCCAGCTATGACAGGGCGTACGAGCAGTACTTC.

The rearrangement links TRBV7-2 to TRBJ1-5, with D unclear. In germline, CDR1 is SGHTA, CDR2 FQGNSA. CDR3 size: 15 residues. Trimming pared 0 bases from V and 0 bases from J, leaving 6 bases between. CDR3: CASSLAYGSNQPQHF. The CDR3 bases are TGTGCCAGCAGCTTAGCGTACGGTAGCAATCAGCCCCAGCATTTT.

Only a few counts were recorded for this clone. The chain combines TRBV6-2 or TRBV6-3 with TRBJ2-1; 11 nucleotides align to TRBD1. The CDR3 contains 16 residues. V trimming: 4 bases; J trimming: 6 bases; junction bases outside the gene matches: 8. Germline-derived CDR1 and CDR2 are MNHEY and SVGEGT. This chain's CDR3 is CASSSRRDRGTNEQFF. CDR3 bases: TGTGCCAGCAGTTCGCGCCGGGACAGGGGGACCAATGAGCAGTTCTTC.

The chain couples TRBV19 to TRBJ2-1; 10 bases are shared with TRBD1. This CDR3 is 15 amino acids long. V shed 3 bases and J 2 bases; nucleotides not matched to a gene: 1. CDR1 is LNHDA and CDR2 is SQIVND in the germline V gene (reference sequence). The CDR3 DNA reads TGTGCCAGTAGTATCGGGACAGGGGCCTACAATGAGCAGTTCTTC. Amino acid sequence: CASSIGTGAYNEQFF.

The CDR3 loop reads CASSLPWTGNSYGYTF. DNA of the CDR3: TGTGCCAGCAGTTTACCCTGGACAGGGAATAGTTATGGCTACACCTTC. This sequence joins TRBV28 and TRBJ1-2; 8 nucleotides match TRBD1. V lost 2 bases and J lost 5; bases outside the gene matches: 10. This CDR3 has 16 residues. Germline V lookup: CDR1 MDHEN, CDR2 SYDVKM.

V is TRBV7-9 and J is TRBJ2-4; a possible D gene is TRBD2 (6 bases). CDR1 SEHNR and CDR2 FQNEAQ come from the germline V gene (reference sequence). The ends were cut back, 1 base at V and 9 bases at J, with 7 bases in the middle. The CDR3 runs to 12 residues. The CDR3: CASSLEEGIQYF. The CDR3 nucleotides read TGTGCCAGCAGCTTAGAGGAGGGCATTCAGTACTTC.

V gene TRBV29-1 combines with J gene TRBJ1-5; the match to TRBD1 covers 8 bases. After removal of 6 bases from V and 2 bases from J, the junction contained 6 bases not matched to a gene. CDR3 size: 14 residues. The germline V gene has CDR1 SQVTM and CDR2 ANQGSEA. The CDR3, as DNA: TGCAGCGTCGTCACAGGGGGAGGCAATCAGCCCCAGCATTTT. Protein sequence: CSVVTGGGNQPQHF.

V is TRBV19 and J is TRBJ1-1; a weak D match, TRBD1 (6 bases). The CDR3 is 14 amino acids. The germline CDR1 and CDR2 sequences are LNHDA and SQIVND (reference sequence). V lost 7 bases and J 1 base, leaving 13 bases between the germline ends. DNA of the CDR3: TGTGCCAGTAAAGGGACACCGACGAACACTGAAGCTTTCTTT. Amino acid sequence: CASKGTPTNTEAFF. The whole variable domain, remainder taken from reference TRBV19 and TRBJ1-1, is DGGITQSPKYLFRKEGQNVTLSCEQNLNHDAMYWYRQDPGQGLRLIYYSQIVNDFQKGDIAEGYSVSREKKESFPLTVTSAQKNPTAFYLCASKGTPTNTEAFFGQGTRLTVV.